One and the same sample provided the 7 T cell receptor beta chains below, sequenced in a study of T cell responses to AZD1222 COVID-19 vaccine. Assay: immunoSEQ multiplex PCR; the TCRdb copy retains only in-frame clones and omits some. The profile shows 80,000 or so clones, roughly 85% of them singletons. The sequencing here drew on peripheral blood, taken on day 0 of AZD1222 vaccination. These TCRs come from an adult in good health.

V usage is TRBV5-1 and J usage is TRBJ1-3, with 12 positions matching TRBD1. The CDR3 extends over 15 amino acids. V lost 4 bases, J lost 7 bases, and 6 bases stayed unmatched. Germline CDR1 is SGHRS and CDR2 is YFSETQ. The CDR3 DNA reads TGCGCCAGCAGCCCGGGACAGGGGGCTCGGAACACCATATATTTT. It yields the protein CASSPGQGARNTIYF.

CDR3 sequence reads: CASSLSEVTEAFF. CDR3 DNA sequence: TGTGCCAGCAGCTTATCGGAGGTCACTGAAGCTTTCTTT. This chain links TRBV11-2 with TRBJ1-1; the D is unclear. The ends were cut back, 2 bases at V and 4 bases at J, with 8 bases in the middle. The CDR3 has 13 residues. Germline values: CDR1 SGHAT, CDR2 FQNNGV.

The rearrangement uses TRBV28 and TRBJ2-7; D may correspond to TRBD1 or TRBD2 (5 bases each). CDR1 is MDHEN and CDR2 is SYDVKM in the germline V gene. This CDR3 spans 13 amino acids. With 5 bases removed from V and 6 bases from J, the gap between germline ends came to 14 bases. As DNA, the CDR3 is TGTGCCAGCAGTCCCGGGACCGCCGCCGAGCAGTACTTC. It translates to CASSPGTAAEQYF.

The chain joins TRBV2 to TRBJ2-1; 14 bases align to TRBD2. This CDR3 region has 15 residues. V trimming: 7 bases; J trimming: 10 bases; junction bases outside the gene matches: 9. Per the germline V gene, CDR1 is SNHLY and CDR2 is FYNNEI. The CDR3 reads CASNPTSGGAREQFF. The CDR3 coding sequence is TGTGCCAGCAATCCGACTAGCGGGGGGGCCAGGGAGCAGTTCTTC.

The table lists this clone with a count of one. This sequence joins TRBV7-9 and TRBJ1-1; no clear D. Germline V gene sequence: CDR1 SEHNR, CDR2 FQNEAQ (reference sequence). The V gene lost 4 bases and the J gene lost 7 bases, with 10 bases spanning the gap. The length of the CDR3 is 12 residues. CDR3 sequence reads: CASSSRDFEAFF. In DNA, the CDR3 is TGTGCCAGCAGCTCCAGAGATTTTGAAGCTTTCTTT.

The chain has TRBV6-4 and TRBJ1-2; possible D gene TRBD1, 6 bases. This CDR3 spans 13 amino acids. V lost 4 bases to trimming and J lost 5 bases, with 11 bases between them. Looked up from germline, CDR1 is MRHNA and CDR2 is SNTAGT. CDR3 in DNA: TGTGCCAGCAGTGTGGGCAGGGGATATGGCTACACCTTC. Amino acids: CASSVGRGYGYTF.

This clone came up once. The genes are TRBV7-6 and TRBJ2-5; D is perhaps TRBD2 (6 bases). In germline, CDR1 is SGHVS, CDR2 FNYEAQ. This CDR3 is 16 amino acids long. Trimming pared 0 bases from V and 1 base from J, leaving 12 bases between. The CDR3 bases are TGTGCCAGCAGCTTAGCGTCAGGACTATCCCAAGAGACCCAGTACTTC. Encoded protein: CASSLASGLSQETQYF.